Following are 24 T cell receptor beta chains from one sample sequenced in a study of CD8 T cells in ankylosing spondylitis. Study findings and constraints: Typical of ankylosing spondylitis blood, it appeared, was a TCR beta motif of under 10 highly homologous variants.

One entry per CDR3 protein, called by TCRdb with MiXCR from the 5' RACE reads. The sample lists about 500,000 distinct CDR3 sequences, roughly an eighth occurring once. Their specific antigens are unknown. Sequencing was done on a sample of blood, either unsorted or a sorted T cell fraction (not recorded which). All receptors come from a male donor with ankylosing spondylitis.

This clonotype was detected only a few times. The J gene is TRBJ1-1, the V gene TRBV7-2, with D possibly TRBD1 on 6 matching bases. The CDR3 contains 14 residues. Trimming pared 5 bases from V and 0 bases from J, leaving 10 bases between. Looked up from germline, CDR1 is SGHTA and CDR2 is FQGNSA. The CDR3: CASSGTLLNTEAFF. DNA of the CDR3: TGTGCCAGCAGCGGGACATTGTTGAACACTGAAGCTTTCTTT.

The chain carries TRBV7-9 and TRBJ2-1; D is unresolved. The CDR3 runs 13 residues. Trimming left V 3 bases short and J 8 bases short, with 11 bases between. Germline CDR1 is SEHNR and CDR2 is FQNEAQ (reference sequence). CDR3 sequence reads: CASSFIENDEQFF. The CDR3 nucleotides are TGTGCCAGCAGCTTCATCGAGAACGATGAGCAGTTCTTC.

The J gene is TRBJ1-1, the V gene TRBV30; D possibly corresponds to TRBD1 (5 bases). V was pared by 1 base and J by 2 bases, with 8 bases between. Germline CDR1 and CDR2: GTSNPN and SVGIG (reference sequence). This CDR3 is 13 amino acids long. CDR3 sequence reads: CAWSGQSNTEAFF. CDR3 nucleotides: TGTGCCTGGAGTGGACAGTCAAACACTGAAGCTTTCTTT.

This rearrangement joins TRBV15 to TRBJ2-3; 7 bases map to TRBD2. The V gene end was trimmed by 2 bases and the J gene end by 2 bases; junction bases not matched to a gene: 4. Germline CDR1 reads LNHNV; CDR2 reads YYDKDF (reference sequence). The CDR3 runs to 15 residues. The CDR3 DNA sequence: TGTGCCACCAGCAGAACGGGACTAAACACAGATACGCAGTATTTT. Protein: CATSRTGLNTDTQYF. The variable domain in full, with the rest retrieved from reference TRBV15 and TRBJ2-3, is DAMVIQNPRYQVTQFGKPVTLSCSQTLNHNVMYWYQQKSSQAPKLLFHYYDKDFNNEADTPDNFQSRRPNTSFCFLDIRSPGLGDTAMYLCATSRTGLNTDTQYFGPGTRLTVL.

This clonotype turned up a few times. V and J are TRBV5-6 and TRBJ2-3, with 9 bases lining up with TRBD2. The CDR3 is 17 amino acids. Germline V lookup: CDR1 SGHDT, CDR2 YYEEEE. The V segment lost 0 bases and the J segment 1 base; nucleotides outside the gene matches: 6. The CDR3 spells CASSLAGLAFRTDTQYF. DNA of the CDR3: TGTGCCAGCAGCTTGGCAGGACTAGCGTTTCGCACAGATACGCAGTATTTT.

The table lists this clonotype with a few counts. V usage is TRBV29-1 and J usage is TRBJ2-3; D unclear. The CDR3 totals 13 residues. Germline CDR1 SQVTM, CDR2 ANQGSEA. Trimming stripped 3 bases from V and 2 bases from J, with 9 bases between. Here the CDR3 DNA reads TGCAGCGTTGAGTCCCGGTTCACAGATACGCAGTATTTT. This encodes CSVESRFTDTQYF.

This clonotype was observed a few times. The chain employs TRBV9 and TRBJ2-1; weak D call: TRBD2 (6 bases). CDR3 length equals 16 residues. The ends were cut back, 7 bases at V and 0 bases at J, with 17 bases in the middle. CDR1 SGDLS and CDR2 YYNGEE come from the germline V gene. The CDR3 DNA is TGTGCCAGCCTGCCGGGGGAGTACGACTCCTACAATGAGCAGTTCTTC. Amino acids: CASLPGEYDSYNEQFF. The full variable domain, with the rest looked up from reference TRBV9 and TRBJ2-1, is DSGVTQTPKHLITATGQRVTLRCSPRSGDLSVYWYQQSLDQGLQFLIQYYNGEERAKGNILERFSAQQFPDLHSELNLSSLELGDSALYFCASLPGEYDSYNEQFFGPGTRLTVL.

This clonotype was detected ten times or more. The rearrangement links TRBV3-1 to TRBJ2-4, with D uncertain. Germline assignment: CDR1 LGHDT and CDR2 YNNKEL (reference sequence). The CDR3 has 17 residues. The V end was cut by 0 bases, the J end by 0 bases, with 12 bases between. The DNA for the CDR3 is TGTGCCAGCAGCCAAGAACCGGGTCCGATAGCCAAAAACATTCAGTACTTC. Its translation is CASSQEPGPIAKNIQYF.

This clonotype came up a few times. The chain links TRBV6-1 to TRBJ2-7; 11 nucleotides align to TRBD2. V trimming: 6 bases; J trimming: 1 base; junction bases outside the gene matches: 2. The CDR3 length is 14 residues. Germline-derived CDR1 and CDR2 are MNHNS and SASEGT. In DNA form, the CDR3 reads TGTGCCAGCAGAGGGACTAGCGGATCCTACGAGCAGTACGTC. It codes for CASRGTSGSYEQYV.

This clonotype was detected ten times or more. Compared with germline, one end of the junction differs, possibly owing to a read error. V and J are TRBV7-2 and TRBJ1-5, with unresolved D. The germline V gene encodes CDR1 SGHTA and CDR2 FQGNSA. The CDR3 has 15 amino acids. Written as DNA, the CDR3 is TGCGCCAGCAGCTTGGGGTCCCGGAGCAATCAGCCCCAGCATTTT. Translated, it gives CASSLGSRSNQPQHF.

This clonotype was detected ten times or more. The rearrangement uses TRBV7-2 and TRBJ2-7; TRBD1 might be the D (5 bases). The CDR3 covers 14 residues. The ends were cut back, 3 bases at V and 3 bases at J, with 12 bases in the middle. Germline V CDR1 and CDR2: SGHTA, FQGNSA. The CDR3 sequence is CASSFQGIRYEQYF. The CDR3 nucleotides read TGTGCCAGCAGCTTTCAGGGAATACGCTACGAGCAGTACTTC.

In its sample, this clonotype was seen a few times. The chain combines TRBV7-9 with TRBJ1-2, with 9 positions matching TRBD1. Unmatched junction bases numbered 5, after V lost 5 bases and J lost 4 bases. From germline, CDR1 is SEHNR and CDR2 FQNEAQ (reference sequence). The CDR3 has 14 amino acids. CDR3 in DNA: TGTGCCAGCAGCCTGGAGACAGGGGGCTATGGCTACACCTTC. This codes for CASSLETGGYGYTF.

The V gene is TRBV7-2, the J gene TRBJ2-2, with D unresolved. CDR1 is SGHTA, CDR2 FQGNSA, per germline. With 5 bases removed from V and 5 bases from J, the gap between germline ends came to 12 bases. CDR3 size: 14 residues. Written as DNA, the CDR3 is TGTGCCAGCAGCCTGGGGTGGGGTACCGGGGAGCTGTTTTTT. The encoded protein is CASSLGWGTGELFF.

In its sample, this clonotype was seen a few times. The chain employs TRBV24-1 and TRBJ2-1, with D possibly being TRBD2 (6 bases). CDR1 is KGHDR, CDR2 SFDVKD, per germline. V was shortened by 3 bases and J by 6 bases, with 14 bases between the two germline ends. The CDR3 runs 15 residues. The CDR3 here is CATSDPRDSRNEQFF. DNA of the CDR3: TGTGCCACCAGTGATCCCCGGGACTCCCGCAATGAGCAGTTCTTC.

The V gene is TRBV25-1, the J gene TRBJ2-5; D unresolved. Germline CDR1 and CDR2: MGHDK and SYGVNS. With 3 bases removed from V and 6 bases from J, the gap between germline ends came to 11 bases. The CDR3 covers 13 residues. The CDR3 reads CASSDPKMKTQYF. In nucleotides, the CDR3 is TGTGCCAGCAGTGACCCCAAAATGAAGACCCAGTACTTC.

This clonotype came up many times. This chain links TRBV10-2 with TRBJ2-2; TRBD2 is a possible D gene (6 bases). Trimming pared 6 bases from V and 11 bases from J, leaving 7 bases between. The CDR3 sequence is 10 residues long. The germline V gene has CDR1 WSHSY and CDR2 SAAADI. CDR3 protein: CASRGGELFF. The CDR3 coding sequence is TGCGCCAGCAGGGGGGGAGAGCTGTTTTTT.

J is TRBJ2-7 and V is TRBV20-1; D remains ambiguous. CDR1 DFQATT and CDR2 SNEGSKA come from the germline V gene (reference sequence). There are 14 residues in the CDR3. V lost 0 bases to trimming and J lost 5 bases, with 14 bases between them. The chain's CDR3 is CSARDILVFDEQYF. The CDR3 DNA is TGCAGTGCTAGAGATATCCTAGTATTCGACGAGCAGTACTTC.

CDR3 in DNA: TGTGCCAGCAGCGCAAGAAGGTGGCTAGCGGGAGGTTTCGCCTACGAGCAGTACGTC. Translated: CASSARRWLAGGFAYEQYV. The chain joins TRBV4-2 to TRBJ2-7, with 11 bases matching TRBD2. V shed 5 bases and J 2 bases; nucleotides not matched to a gene: 17. This CDR3 is 19 amino acids long. Per germline, CDR1 LGHNA and CDR2 YNFKEQ.

This clonotype showed up just a few times. The gene calls are TRBV10-1 and TRBJ2-1; 7 nucleotides line up with TRBD2. This CDR3 is 16 amino acids long. CDR1 and CDR2 from the germline V gene are WNHNN and SYGVQD (reference sequence). V was pared by 2 bases and J by 2 bases, with 6 bases of the junction left unmatched. In DNA, the CDR3 is TGCGCCAGCAGTGAGCTTTCTAGCGGACCCTACAATGAGCAGTTCTTC. Protein sequence: CASSELSSGPYNEQFF.

This sequence joins TRBV7-2 and TRBJ2-3, with 11 positions matching TRBD2. Germline V gene sequence: CDR1 SGHTA, CDR2 FQGNSA. The CDR3 consists of 15 residues. The J segment lost 6 bases and the V segment lost 3 bases, leaving 5 bases of the junction unmatched. In nucleotides, the CDR3 is TGTGCCAGCAGCTTGTTGGTAGCGGGAGGGGATACGCAGTATTTT. Its translation: CASSLLVAGGDTQYF.

The CDR3 here is CATSDYTDEQYF. The CDR3 DNA reads as TGTGCCACCAGTGATTACACTGACGAGCAGTACTTC. The V gene is TRBV24-1, the J gene TRBJ2-7; the D is unclear. The CDR3 consists of 12 residues. The V end was cut by 2 bases, the J end by 5 bases, with 6 bases between. In germline, CDR1 is KGHDR, CDR2 SFDVKD.

In its sample, this clonotype was seen many times. The chain couples TRBV24-1 to TRBJ2-1; TRBD2 matches 10 bases. CDR3 length: 16 amino acids. J was trimmed by 3 bases and V by 4 bases; bases with no gene match: 5. Per germline, CDR1 KGHDR and CDR2 SFDVKD. In DNA form, the CDR3 reads TGTGCCACCAGTGACCCAACTAGCGGGGACTACAATGAGCAGTTCTTC. Protein sequence: CATSDPTSGDYNEQFF.

This clonotype has just a few counts. The CDR3 spells CASRVSAGTGAYNEQFF. CDR3 sequence (DNA): TGCGCCAGCAGGGTGTCCGCCGGGACAGGGGCCTACAATGAGCAGTTCTTC. The chain joins TRBV5-1 to TRBJ2-1, with 10 bases lining up with TRBD1. The CDR3 is 17 residues long. The germline gives CDR1 SGHRS, CDR2 YFSETQ. The trim removed 5 bases at V and 2 bases at J, leaving 10 bases unmatched.

This clonotype was found a few times. The chain employs TRBV11-3 and TRBJ1-1, with D tentatively TRBD1 (5 bases). This CDR3 spans 15 amino acids. CDR1 and CDR2 from the germline V gene are SGHNT and YENEEA. Trimming removed 5 bases from V and 3 bases from J, with 16 bases in between. CDR3 sequence reads: CASSTFGDRYTEAFF. The DNA of the CDR3 is TGTGCCAGCAGCACATTCGGAGACAGATACACTGAAGCTTTCTTT.